This T cell receptor beta chain derives from a study of cytotoxic CD8 clonotypes in ibrutinib-treated CLL. Germline values: CDR1 SGHVS, CDR2 FQNEAQ. The CDR3 length is 16 residues. V lost 5 bases, J lost 4 bases, and 18 bases lay in between. Method: immunoSEQ multiplex PCR; TCRdb's copy keeps in-frame clones and lacks some. The sample has 150,000 or so clones; 60% to 85% are singletons. The genes are TRBV7-8 and TRBJ1-3, with D possibly TRBD1 on 6 matching bases. The clonotype comes from a human donor with chronic lymphocytic leukemia. Material: PBMCs, obtained after 24 months of ibrutinib treatment. CDR3 residues: CASSPRPTGSGNTIYF. For the CDR3, the DNA is TGTGCCAGCAGCCCTCGCCCCACAGGGTCCGGAAACACCATATATTTT. The whole variable domain, filled in from reference TRBV7-8 and TRBJ1-3, reads GAGVSQSPRYKVAKRGQDVALRCDPISGHVSLFWYQQALGQGPEFLTYFQNEAQLDKSGLPSDRFFAERPEGSVSTLKIQRTQQEDSAVYLCASSPRPTGSGNTIYFGEGSWLTVV.